What follows are 17 T cell receptor beta chains derived from one specimen sequenced in a study of OX40 agonist ivuxolimab in advanced cancers. TCRdb's table, derived via immunoSEQ multiplex PCR, lists solely in-frame clones and lacks some. In the table there are some 10,000 clones, more than 80% of which are singletons. The input for sequencing was CD4+ or CD8+ T cells sorted from blood, taken in a trial of the OX40 agonist ivuxolimab. The receptors stem from an adult with an advanced solid tumor such as melanoma, head and neck, liver or kidney cancer.

The chain employs TRBV5-4 and TRBJ1-2, with 11 bases lining up with TRBD1. The V gene's germline CDR1 is SGHNT and CDR2 YYREEE (reference sequence). This CDR3 spans 15 amino acids. The trim removed 4 bases at V and 8 bases at J, leaving 10 bases unmatched. The CDR3 here is CASSPRTGGFLGYTF. The CDR3 nucleotides read TGTGCCAGCAGCCCCCGGACAGGGGGCTTTTTGGGCTACACCTTC.

V usage is TRBV2 and J usage is TRBJ2-1, with 10 bases matching TRBD1. Looked up from germline, CDR1 is SNHLY and CDR2 is FYNNEI. The CDR3 is made up of 14 amino acids. J was trimmed by 4 bases and V by 8 bases; bases with no gene match: 5. The CDR3 reads CASRTGGNYNEQFF. The CDR3 DNA reads TGTGCCAGCCGGACAGGGGGAAATTACAATGAGCAGTTCTTC.

J is TRBJ2-3 and V is TRBV5-6, with unresolved D. Per germline, CDR1 SGHDT and CDR2 YYEEEE. CDR3 size: 16 residues. Trimming pared 3 bases from V and 1 base from J, leaving 15 bases between. The CDR3 is CASSSWMGGGTDTQYF. DNA for the CDR3: TGTGCCAGCAGCTCCTGGATGGGTGGGGGCACAGATACGCAGTATTTT.

The rearrangement uses TRBV6-4 and TRBJ2-3, with 12 positions matching TRBD2. V was pared by 0 bases and J by 6 bases, with 1 base of the junction left unmatched. CDR1 is MRHNA and CDR2 is SNTAGT in the germline V gene. The CDR3 sequence is 15 residues long. The CDR3 region has the DNA TGTGCCAGCAGTGACTCCGGGACTAGCGGGGATACGCAGTATTTT. Translation: CASSDSGTSGDTQYF.

V is TRBV14 and J is TRBJ2-3; D is undetermined. The germline V gene encodes CDR1 SGHDN and CDR2 FVKESK. Deletions cut 6 bases from V and 2 bases from J, with 15 bases between. This CDR3 region has 15 residues. In DNA form, the CDR3 reads TGTGCCAGCAGTTCCAGGCGGTTTCACACAGATACGCAGTATTTT. Protein: CASSSRRFHTDTQYF. The full variable domain, completed using reference TRBV14 and TRBJ2-3, is EAGVTQFPSHSVIEKGQTVTLRCDPISGHDNLYWYRRVMGKEIKFLLHFVKESKQDESGMPNNRFLAERTGGTYSTLKVQPAELEDSGVYFCASSSRRFHTDTQYFGPGTRLTVL.

The J gene is TRBJ2-7, the V gene TRBV2; D gene unclear. CDR3 length: 12 residues. Trimming pared 3 bases from V and 1 base from J, leaving 4 bases between. Germline-derived CDR1 and CDR2 are SNHLY and FYNNEI. The CDR3 loop reads CASSDDSYEQYF. CDR3 nucleotide sequence: TGTGCCAGCAGTGACGATTCCTACGAGCAGTACTTC.

The J gene is TRBJ2-7, the V gene TRBV4-2; 13 bases match TRBD2. The ends lost 0 bases at V and 6 bases at J; junction bases unmatched: 8. The germline CDR1 and CDR2 sequences are LGHNA and YNFKEQ. This CDR3 contains 17 residues. The CDR3 region is CASSQEALAGGPGEQYF. CDR3 nucleotide sequence: TGTGCCAGCAGCCAAGAGGCACTAGCGGGAGGGCCTGGCGAGCAGTACTTC.

This sequence joins TRBV27 and TRBJ1-1, with D uncertain. Trimming stripped 6 bases from V and 0 bases from J, with 8 bases between. Germline V gene lookup returns CDR1 MNHEY and CDR2 SMNVEV (reference sequence). The CDR3 totals 13 residues. The CDR3 sequence: CASRRTMNTEAFF. The CDR3 DNA follows: TGTGCCAGCAGGCGGACTATGAACACTGAAGCTTTCTTT.

The V call is TRBV2, the J call TRBJ2-2; TRBD1 matches at 7 bases. CDR1 SNHLY and CDR2 FYNNEI come from the germline V gene. The CDR3 is 14 amino acids. The junction had 4 bases not matched to a gene; V was cut back by 3 bases and J by 6 bases. The CDR3 spells CASSETGSPGELFF. The CDR3 DNA sequence: TGTGCCAGCAGTGAGACAGGGTCCCCCGGGGAGCTGTTTTTT. Combining the CDR3 with reference TRBV2 and TRBJ2-2 gives the whole variable domain EPEVTQTPSHQVTQMGQEVILRCVPISNHLYFYWYRQILGQKVEFLVSFYNNEISEKSEIFDDQFSVERPDGSNFTLKIRSTKLEDSAMYFCASSETGSPGELFFGEGSRLTVL.

The rearrangement uses TRBV19 and TRBJ2-7; D is unresolved. The CDR3 totals 12 residues. Germline CDR1 is LNHDA and CDR2 is SQIVND (reference sequence). Deletions cut 0 bases from V and 6 bases from J, with 6 bases between. The CDR3 reads CASSIDGFEQYF. In DNA, the CDR3 is TGTGCCAGTAGTATAGACGGCTTCGAGCAGTACTTC.

The chain combines TRBV6-4 with TRBJ2-3, with 8 bases identical to TRBD1. Trimming took 5 bases from V and 1 from J; bases not matched to a gene: 5. The CDR3 is 15 residues long. Germline CDR1 MRHNA, CDR2 SNTAGT. The CDR3 loop reads CASSPGQGGTDTQYF. CDR3 nucleotide sequence: TGTGCCAGCAGTCCCGGACAGGGTGGCACAGATACGCAGTATTTT.

The V call is TRBV9, the J call TRBJ2-1; 7 bases agree with TRBD2. The V gene's germline CDR1 is SGDLS and CDR2 YYNGEE. CDR3 size: 15 residues. V lost 4 bases and J lost 10; bases outside the gene matches: 14. The CDR3 is CASSPSGGSLQEQFF. Here the CDR3 DNA reads TGTGCCAGCAGCCCCTCGGGCGGGAGCCTTCAGGAGCAGTTCTTC.

The CDR3 DNA follows: TGTGTTGGGGGGGACAGGGGCTACGAGCAGTACTTC. It is translated as CVGGDRGYEQYF. V is TRBV2 and J is TRBJ2-7, with 10 bases fitting TRBD1. CDR3 size: 12 residues. The germline gives CDR1 SNHLY, CDR2 FYNNEI. The full variable domain, in which reference TRBV2 and TRBJ2-7 provide the parts outside the CDR3, is EPEVTQTPSHQVTQMGQEVILRCVPISNHLYFYWYRQILGQKVEFLVSFYNNEISEKSEIFDDQFSVERPDGSNFTLKIRSTKLEDSAMYFCVGGDRGYEQYFGPGTRLTVT.

The chain carries TRBV19 and TRBJ1-2, with TRBD1 as a possible D gene (6 bases). Trimming shortened V by 10 bases and J by 7 bases, and 7 bases separated the two germline ends. The CDR3 has 9 residues. From germline, CDR1 is LNHDA and CDR2 SQIVND (reference sequence). The CDR3 bases are TGTGCCACCAGGGGTGGCTACACCTTC. Translation gives CATRGGYTF.

V gene TRBV12-5 combines with J gene TRBJ1-1, with TRBD1 matching over 9 bases. J was trimmed by 5 bases and V by 3 bases; bases with no gene match: 7. The CDR3 is made up of 15 amino acids. Germline-derived CDR1 and CDR2 are LGHNT and FRNRAP. In DNA, the CDR3 is TGTGCTAGTGGTTTCCCAGGACAGGGGCGGACTGAAGCTTTCTTT. Protein: CASGFPGQGRTEAFF. Drawing the rest from reference TRBV12-5 and TRBJ1-1, the complete variable domain is DARVTQTPRHKVTEMGQEVTMRCQPILGHNTVFWYRQTMMQGLELLAYFRNRAPLDDSGMPKDRFSAEMPDATLATLKIQPSEPRDSAVYFCASGFPGQGRTEAFFGQGTRLTVV.

The chain uses TRBV5-6 and TRBJ2-7, with unresolved D. Per germline, CDR1 SGHDT and CDR2 YYEEEE. The CDR3 runs to 14 residues. V lost 4 bases and J lost 2, with 13 bases in between. CDR3 sequence reads: CASSQLHKTYEQYF. DNA of the CDR3: TGTGCCAGCAGCCAATTACATAAGACCTACGAGCAGTACTTC.

This chain uses TRBV9 with TRBJ2-5; maybe TRBD1 (5 bases). This CDR3 region has 14 residues. CDR1 and CDR2 from the germline V gene are SGDLS and YYNGEE. Deletions cut 0 bases from V and 0 bases from J, with 6 bases between. The CDR3 loop reads CASSVEGYQETQYF. As DNA, the CDR3 is TGTGCCAGCAGCGTAGAGGGGTACCAAGAGACCCAGTACTTC.